The TCR beta chain under discussion was sequenced for a study of OX40 agonist ivuxolimab in advanced cancers. About the study as a whole: Ivuxolimab, which targeted the costimulatory receptor OX40 (CD134), was an agonistic, fully human IgG2 monoclonal antibody. Intravenous ivuxolimab was administered to patients every 2 weeks at six dose levels: 0.01, 0.1, 0.3, 1.5, 3 and 10 mg/kg. Of the roughly 54 patients in dose escalation, some 20 had hepatocellular carcinoma, some 15 had melanoma, 9 had renal cell carcinoma and 9 had head and neck cancer. In the dose-escalation cohort, over 65% of patients were male, and the mean age was approximately 60 years, with a range of 23 to 79. Prior anti-PD-1, anti-PD-L1 or anti-CTLA-4 therapy was permitted, and checkpoint inhibitors had been received by around 40% of dose-escalation patients. Three dose-escalation patients achieved partial responses, one with hepatocellular carcinoma and two with cutaneous melanoma. The point of sequencing TCRbeta in the periphery was to test whether ivuxolimab changed TCR sequence diversity and drove clonal T-cell expansion. The monotherapy dose-escalation portion (N of about 47 patients) of the phase I ivuxolimab trial is reported in the paper. The paper as a whole reports these results and caveats: Antigen specificity was not determined for the clonally expanded peripheral T cells. In partial responders in the 0.1-3.0 mg/kg groups, normalized peripheral clonal expansion was found to be among the lowest, especially among CD8+ T cells. Low levels of normalized T-cell clonal expansion were also seen in some nonresponding patients. At doses of 0.1 to 3.0 mg/kg, clonal expansion of both CD4+ and CD8+ blood T cells was observed from baseline to week 6. On average, CD8+ T cells showed more expanded clones than CD4+ T cells after ivuxolimab.

Concerning this clone itself: It has no known antigen specificity. No base quality information exists; no much larger clone differs at one position.

The trial excluded patients who had a history of autoimmune disease or were on systemic immunosuppression. Peripheral blood for TCR sequencing was drawn from every dose cohort at baseline, at cycle 4 day 1 and at cycle 7 day 1. The samples were drawn from a first-in-human, open-label, multicenter phase I dose-escalation trial of ivuxolimab. The trial enrolled adults with locally advanced or metastatic head and neck squamous cell, hepatocellular, melanoma or renal cell carcinoma. CD4+ and CD8+ T cells were sorted separately from peripheral blood before TCR sequencing. V and J are truncated by 1 base and 0 bases respectively, leaving an intervening sequence of 7 bases. From its cysteine to its phenylalanine, the CDR3 spans 14 amino acids. Only the CDR3 portion is preserved as DNA: 42 bases, with reading frame beginning at the first base. CDR1 and CDR2 are read off the germline V gene (reference sequence) as LNHDA and SQIVND.

Genomic DNA was isolated from the sorted cells so that the TCRbeta CDR3 region could be sequenced. The immunoSEQ Assay was used for sequencing of TCRbeta CDR3 regions. TCRdb retrieved this table from immuneACCESS and kept in-frame rearrangements only. Not all clones are present; in checked studies, unresolved V genes account for under half, and no reason is known for the remainder. Here the sample has about 48,000 clones; over 80% occur a single time. The top ten clonotypes cover around 12% of the sample. This clonotype originated in an adult with an advanced solid tumor such as melanoma, head and neck, liver or kidney cancer. The specimen was CD4+ or CD8+ T cells sorted from blood, collected in a trial of the OX40 agonist ivuxolimab. The sequence joins TRBV19 to TRBJ2-7, with the D gene uncertain. The CDR3: CASSIARSSYEQYF. The DNA sequence is TGTGCCAGTAGTATAGCTCGTTCCTCCTACGAGCAGTACTTC. The variable domain in full, with residues beyond the CDR3 obtained from the reference TRBV19 and TRBJ2-7 genes, is DGGITQSPKYLFRKEGQNVTLSCEQNLNHDAMYWYRQDPGQGLRLIYYSQIVNDFQKGDIAEGYSVSREKKESFPLTVTSAQKNPTAFYLCASSIARSSYEQYFGPGTRLTVT.